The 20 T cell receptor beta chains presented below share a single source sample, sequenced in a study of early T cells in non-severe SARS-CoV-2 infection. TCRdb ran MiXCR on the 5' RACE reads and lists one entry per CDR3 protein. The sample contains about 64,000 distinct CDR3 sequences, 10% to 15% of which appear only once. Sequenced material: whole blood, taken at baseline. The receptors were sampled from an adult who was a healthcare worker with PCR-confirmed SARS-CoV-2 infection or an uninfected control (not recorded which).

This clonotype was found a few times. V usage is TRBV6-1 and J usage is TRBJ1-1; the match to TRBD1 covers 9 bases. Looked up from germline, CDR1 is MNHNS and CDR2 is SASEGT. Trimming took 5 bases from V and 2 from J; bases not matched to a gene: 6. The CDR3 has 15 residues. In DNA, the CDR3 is TGTGCCAGCAGTTGGGGGACAGGGCCCAACACTGAAGCTTTCTTT. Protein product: CASSWGTGPNTEAFF.

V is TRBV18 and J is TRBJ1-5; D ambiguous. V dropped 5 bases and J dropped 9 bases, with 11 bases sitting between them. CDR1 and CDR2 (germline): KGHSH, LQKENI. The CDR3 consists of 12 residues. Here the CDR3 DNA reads TGTGCCAGCTCAGCACAATTGGGGCCCCAGCATTTT. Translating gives CASSAQLGPQHF.

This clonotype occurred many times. The CDR3 sequence is CSFAGTVGGKLFF. CDR3 DNA sequence: TGCAGCTTTGCCGGGACAGTGGGGGGAAAACTGTTTTTT. The chain combines TRBV29-1 with TRBJ1-4; 7 bases are shared with TRBD1. V gave up 8 bases and J gave up 10 bases; unmatched junction bases: 13. Germline V gene lookup returns CDR1 SQVTM and CDR2 ANQGSEA. The CDR3 spans 13 residues.

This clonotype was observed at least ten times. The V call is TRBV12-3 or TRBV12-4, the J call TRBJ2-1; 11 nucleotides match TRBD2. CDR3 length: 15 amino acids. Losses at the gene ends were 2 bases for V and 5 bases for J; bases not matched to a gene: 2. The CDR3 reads CASSLIAGGNNEQFF. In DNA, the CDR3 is TGTGCCAGCAGTTTAATAGCGGGGGGGAACAATGAGCAGTTCTTC.

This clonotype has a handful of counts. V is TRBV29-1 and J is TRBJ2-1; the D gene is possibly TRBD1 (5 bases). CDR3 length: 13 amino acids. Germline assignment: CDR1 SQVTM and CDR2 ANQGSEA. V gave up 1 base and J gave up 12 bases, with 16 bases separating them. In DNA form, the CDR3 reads TGCAGCGTTGAAGGCCGCAAGATTAGGGGGCAGTTCTTC. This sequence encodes CSVEGRKIRGQFF.

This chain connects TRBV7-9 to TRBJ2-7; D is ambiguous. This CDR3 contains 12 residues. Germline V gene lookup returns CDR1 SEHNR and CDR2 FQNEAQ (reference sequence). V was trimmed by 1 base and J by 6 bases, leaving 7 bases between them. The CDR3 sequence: CASSLEESEQYF. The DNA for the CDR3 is TGTGCCAGCAGCTTAGAGGAGAGCGAGCAGTACTTC.

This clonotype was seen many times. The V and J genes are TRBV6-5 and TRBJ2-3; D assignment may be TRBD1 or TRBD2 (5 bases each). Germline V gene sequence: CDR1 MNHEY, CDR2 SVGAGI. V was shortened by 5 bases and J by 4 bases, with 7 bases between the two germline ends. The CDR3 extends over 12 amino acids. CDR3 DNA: TGTGCCAGCAGTCCGGGGCCAGATACGCAGTATTTT. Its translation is CASSPGPDTQYF.

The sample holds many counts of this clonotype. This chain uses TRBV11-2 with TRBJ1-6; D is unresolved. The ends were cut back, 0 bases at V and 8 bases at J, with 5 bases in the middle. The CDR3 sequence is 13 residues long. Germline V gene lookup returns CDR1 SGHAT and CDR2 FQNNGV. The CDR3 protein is CASSLEGDSPLHF. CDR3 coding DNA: TGTGCCAGCAGCTTAGAGGGCGATTCACCCCTCCACTTT.

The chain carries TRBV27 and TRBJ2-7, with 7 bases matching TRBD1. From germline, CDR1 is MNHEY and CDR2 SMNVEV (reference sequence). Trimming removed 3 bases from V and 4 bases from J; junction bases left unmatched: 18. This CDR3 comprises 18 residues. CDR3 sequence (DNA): TGTGCCAGCAGTTTCCAGTTTCTCCCGGGACAGAGTACGTACGAGCAGTACTTC. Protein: CASSFQFLPGQSTYEQYF.

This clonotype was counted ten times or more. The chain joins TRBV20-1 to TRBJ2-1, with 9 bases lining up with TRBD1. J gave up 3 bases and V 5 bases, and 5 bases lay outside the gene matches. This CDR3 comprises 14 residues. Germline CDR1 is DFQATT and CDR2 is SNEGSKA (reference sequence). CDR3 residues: CSALGQGRYNEQFF. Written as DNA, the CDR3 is TGCAGTGCTTTGGGACAGGGACGCTACAATGAGCAGTTCTTC.

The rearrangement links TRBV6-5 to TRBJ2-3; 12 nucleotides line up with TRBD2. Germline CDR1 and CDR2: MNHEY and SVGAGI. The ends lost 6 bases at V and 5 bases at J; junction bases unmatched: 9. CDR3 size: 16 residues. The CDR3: CASSTRLAGEEDTQYF. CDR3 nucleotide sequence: TGTGCCAGCAGCACTAGACTAGCGGGAGAGGAAGATACGCAGTATTTT.

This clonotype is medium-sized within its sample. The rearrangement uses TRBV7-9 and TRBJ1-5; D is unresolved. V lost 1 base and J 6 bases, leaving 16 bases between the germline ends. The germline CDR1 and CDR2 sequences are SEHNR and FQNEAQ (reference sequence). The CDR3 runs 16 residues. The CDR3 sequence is CASSLGSAGGSQPQHF. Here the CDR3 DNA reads TGTGCCAGCAGCTTAGGGTCAGCCGGTGGATCTCAGCCCCAGCATTTT.

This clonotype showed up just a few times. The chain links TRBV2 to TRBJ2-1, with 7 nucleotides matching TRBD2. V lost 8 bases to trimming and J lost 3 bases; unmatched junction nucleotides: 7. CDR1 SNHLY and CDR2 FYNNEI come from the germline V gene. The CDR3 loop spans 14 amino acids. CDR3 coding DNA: TGTGCCAGCTTTAAGGGCGGGAGCTACAATGAGCAGTTCTTC. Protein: CASFKGGSYNEQFF.

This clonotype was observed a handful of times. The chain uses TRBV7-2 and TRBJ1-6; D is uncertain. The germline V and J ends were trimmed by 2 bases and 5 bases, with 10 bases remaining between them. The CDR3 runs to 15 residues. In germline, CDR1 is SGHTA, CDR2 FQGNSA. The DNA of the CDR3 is TGTGCCAGCAGCTTACATCTTCAGAATAATTCACCCCTCCACTTT. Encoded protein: CASSLHLQNNSPLHF.

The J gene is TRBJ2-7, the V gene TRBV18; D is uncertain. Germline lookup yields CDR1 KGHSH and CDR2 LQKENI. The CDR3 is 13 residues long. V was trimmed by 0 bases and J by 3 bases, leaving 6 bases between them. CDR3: CASSPPTRYEQYF. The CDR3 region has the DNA TGTGCCAGCTCACCACCTACACGCTACGAGCAGTACTTC.

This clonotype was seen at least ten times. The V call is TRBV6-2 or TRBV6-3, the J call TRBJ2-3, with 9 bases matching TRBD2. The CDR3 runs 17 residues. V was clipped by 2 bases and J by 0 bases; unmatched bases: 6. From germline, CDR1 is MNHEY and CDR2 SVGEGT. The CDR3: CASSYGRGLASTDTQYF. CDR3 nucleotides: TGTGCCAGCAGTTACGGGAGAGGACTAGCGAGCACAGATACGCAGTATTTT.

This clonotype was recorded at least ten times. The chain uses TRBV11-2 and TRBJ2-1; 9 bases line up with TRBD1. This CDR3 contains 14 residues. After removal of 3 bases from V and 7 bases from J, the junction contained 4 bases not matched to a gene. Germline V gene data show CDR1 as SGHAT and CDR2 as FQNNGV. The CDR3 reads CASSFHRGRNEQFF. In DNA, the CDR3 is TGTGCCAGCAGCTTCCACAGGGGGCGGAATGAGCAGTTCTTC.

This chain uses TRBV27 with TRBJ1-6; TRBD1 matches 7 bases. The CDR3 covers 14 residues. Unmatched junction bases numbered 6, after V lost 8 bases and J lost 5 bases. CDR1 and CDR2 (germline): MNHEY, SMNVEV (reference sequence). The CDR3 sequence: CASRTGVHNSPLHF. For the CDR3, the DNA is TGTGCCAGCCGGACAGGAGTCCATAATTCACCCCTCCACTTT.

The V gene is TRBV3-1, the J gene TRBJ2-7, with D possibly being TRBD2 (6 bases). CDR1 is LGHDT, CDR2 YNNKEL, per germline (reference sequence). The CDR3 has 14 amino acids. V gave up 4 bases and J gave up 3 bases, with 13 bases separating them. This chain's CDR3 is CASSLRDSFYEQYF. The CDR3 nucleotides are TGTGCCAGCAGCCTCAGGGACTCCTTCTACGAGCAGTACTTC.

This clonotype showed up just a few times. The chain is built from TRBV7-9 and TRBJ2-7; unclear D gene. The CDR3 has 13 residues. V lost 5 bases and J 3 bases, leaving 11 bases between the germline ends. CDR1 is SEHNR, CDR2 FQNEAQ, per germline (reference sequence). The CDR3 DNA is TGTGCCAGCAGCCCCGCGGCTGGCTACGAGCAGTACTTC. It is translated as CASSPAAGYEQYF. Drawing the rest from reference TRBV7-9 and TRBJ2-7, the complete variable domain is DTGVSQNPRHKITKRGQNVTFRCDPISEHNRLYWYRQTLGQGPEFLTYFQNEAQLEKSRLLSDRFSAERPKGSFSTLEIQRTEQGDSAMYLCASSPAAGYEQYFGPGTRLTVT.